This T cell receptor (beta chain) was recorded in a study of T cells in Graves' hyperthyroidism and ophthalmopathy. This CDR3 contains 13 residues. The germline V gene has CDR1 SGHTS and CDR2 YDEGEE. Patients aged 18 to 65 had newly diagnosed hyperthyroidism lasting under 2 months. PBMCs stemmed from around 10 ml fresh peripheral blood. With respect to this clonotype: At one end the junction does not follow the germline gene, possibly because of a read error.

RNA transcripts gave rise to amplified TCR beta CDR3 regions. First-round RT-PCR of the TCR CDR3 relied on the HTBI primer set. TCRdb analysed the multiplex PCR reads with MiXCR anew, one entry per CDR3 protein. The sample holds around 720,000 distinct CDR3 sequences; 35% are singletons and the top ten take around 30%. The rearrangement joins TRBV5-8 to TRBJ2-7; 8 bases are a match to TRBD1. Sequenced input: blood. The receptor was derived from a woman between 40 and 50 years old with Graves' hyperthyroidism. CDR3: CASRQTGGSEQNF. The CDR3 DNA is TGTGCCAGCAGACAAACAGGGGGAAGCGAGCAGAACTTC.